Listed below are T cell receptor beta chains from one sample, sequenced in a study of blood T cell repertoires in COVID-19. The method was immunoSEQ multiplex PCR; TCRdb's version includes in-frame clones alone and lacks a portion of them. The profile shows under 200,000 clones, approximately 86% of them singletons. Sequenced sample: peripheral blood. The receptors here all came from a man in his 70s with acute or convalescent COVID-19. Each CDR3 is given with its conserved first and last residue. Each record gives: clone size, D gene, J gene, V gene, CDR3 length, CDR3 DNA, CDR3 protein. The D gene is left open where the match is weak. Clone size is given for some rows only: seen once, a few or many times, or a class if the clone is expanded.

clone_size: once
d_call: NA
j_call: TRBJ2-7
v_call: TRBV19
cdr3_length: 16
cdr3_nt: TGTGCCAGTTCCTTCTCCGGGGTAAACGTTGCATACGAGCAGTACTTC
cdr3_aa: CASSFSGVNVAYEQYF

clone_size: NA
d_call: TRBD1
j_call: TRBJ1-1
v_call: TRBV5-1
cdr3_length: 14
cdr3_nt: TGCGCCAGCAGCTTGGCGGGACAGGGGTTAAAAGCTTTCTTT
cdr3_aa: CASSLAGQGLKAFF

clone_size: few
d_call: TRBD2
j_call: TRBJ2-2
v_call: TRBV24-1
cdr3_length: 16
cdr3_nt: TGTGCCACCAGTGATTCCCTAGCGGGAGGGGCTGCGGAGCTGTTTTTT
cdr3_aa: CATSDSLAGGAAELFF

clone_size: NA
d_call: TRBD2
j_call: TRBJ2-3
v_call: TRBV5-4
cdr3_length: 16
cdr3_nt: TGTGCCAGCAGCCCCGGAGGGCCTAGCGGGGTAGATACGCAGTATTTT
cdr3_aa: CASSPGGPSGVDTQYF

clone_size: few
d_call: TRBD2
j_call: TRBJ2-1
v_call: TRBV7-2
cdr3_length: 13
cdr3_nt: TGTGCCAGCATCCGTACTCGGGGGGGTGAGCAGTTCTTC
cdr3_aa: CASIRTRGGEQFF

clone_size: NA
d_call: TRBD1
j_call: TRBJ1-2
v_call: TRBV7-9
cdr3_length: 14
cdr3_nt: TGTGCCAGCAGCTTAGCGGGACAGGGTCCTGGCTACACCTTC
cdr3_aa: CASSLAGQGPGYTF

clone_size: NA
d_call: NA
j_call: TRBJ1-6
v_call: TRBV19
cdr3_length: 12
cdr3_nt: TGTGCCAGTAGTATCCGAGATTCACCCCTCCACTTT
cdr3_aa: CASSIRDSPLHF

clone_size: NA
d_call: NA
j_call: TRBJ2-2
v_call: TRBV18
cdr3_length: 16
cdr3_nt: TGTGCCAGCTCACCTAACCGGGGAGCGGGCACCGGGGAGCTGTTTTTT
cdr3_aa: CASSPNRGAGTGELFF

clone_size: NA
d_call: NA
j_call: TRBJ2-1
v_call: TRBV7-3
cdr3_length: 14
cdr3_nt: TGTGCCAGCAGCTTACGAGGACTACCGCACGAGCAGTTCTTC
cdr3_aa: CASSLRGLPHEQFF

clone_size: NA
d_call: TRBD1
j_call: TRBJ1-1
v_call: TRBV9
cdr3_length: 13
cdr3_nt: TGTGCCAGCAGCCCCGGGACAGGGTGGAAAGCTTTCTTT
cdr3_aa: CASSPGTGWKAFF

clone_size: NA
d_call: NA
j_call: TRBJ2-2
v_call: TRBV5-1
cdr3_length: 16
cdr3_nt: TGCGCCAGCAGCGCAAGGGGGATACAGGGTTTCGGGGAGCTGTTTTTT
cdr3_aa: CASSARGIQGFGELFF

clone_size: once
d_call: NA
j_call: TRBJ2-7
v_call: TRBV7-9
cdr3_length: 15
cdr3_nt: TGTGCCAGCAGCTTAGGAGGCGGTTACTCCTACGAGCAGTACTTC
cdr3_aa: CASSLGGGYSYEQYF

clone_size: once
d_call: NA
j_call: TRBJ1-5
v_call: TRBV11-2
cdr3_length: 13
cdr3_nt: TGTGCCAGCAGCTTGGGAGTTAATCAGCCCCAGCATTTT
cdr3_aa: CASSLGVNQPQHF

clone_size: NA
d_call: TRBD1
j_call: TRBJ1-2
v_call: TRBV28
cdr3_length: 12
cdr3_nt: TGTGCCAGCAGCCGACAGGGCTATGGCTACACCTTC
cdr3_aa: CASSRQGYGYTF

clone_size: NA
d_call: NA
j_call: TRBJ2-1
v_call: TRBV9
cdr3_length: 14
cdr3_nt: TGTGCCAGCAGCCTATTCGGAGGTGGCAATGAGCAGTTCTTC
cdr3_aa: CASSLFGGGNEQFF

clone_size: NA
d_call: NA
j_call: TRBJ2-3
v_call: TRBV5-5
cdr3_length: 15
cdr3_nt: TGTGCCAGCTCCCCGCCTAGCGTGGCCACAGATACGCAGTATTTT
cdr3_aa: CASSPPSVATDTQYF

clone_size: NA
d_call: TRBD2
j_call: TRBJ2-5
v_call: TRBV3-1/TRBV3-2
cdr3_length: 13
cdr3_nt: TGTGCCAGCAGCCAAGTAGCGGGGGAGACCCAGTACTTC
cdr3_aa: CASSQVAGETQYF

clone_size: NA
d_call: NA
j_call: TRBJ2-3
v_call: TRBV7-8
cdr3_length: 16
cdr3_nt: TGTGCCAGCAGCTTAAGTGACTCGAGGCGGGTGGCTACGCAGTATTTT
cdr3_aa: CASSLSDSRRVATQYF

clone_size: NA
d_call: NA
j_call: TRBJ1-1
v_call: TRBV9
cdr3_length: 15
cdr3_nt: TGTGCCAGCAGCGTAGACGGGGGGCCGAACACTGAAGCTTTCTTT
cdr3_aa: CASSVDGGPNTEAFF

clone_size: NA
d_call: TRBD1
j_call: TRBJ2-7
v_call: TRBV9
cdr3_length: 14
cdr3_nt: TGTGCCAGCAGCCCCGGGACAGGCTACTACGAGCAGTACTTC
cdr3_aa: CASSPGTGYYEQYF

clone_size: NA
d_call: NA
j_call: TRBJ1-6
v_call: TRBV28
cdr3_length: 12
cdr3_nt: TGTGCCAGCAGTTCAGGGCCCTTGCCCCTCCACTTT
cdr3_aa: CASSSGPLPLHF

clone_size: NA
d_call: TRBD1
j_call: TRBJ1-2
v_call: TRBV4-2
cdr3_length: 12
cdr3_nt: TGTGCCACCGGACAGGCAAACTATGGCTACACCTTC
cdr3_aa: CATGQANYGYTF

clone_size: NA
d_call: TRBD1
j_call: TRBJ1-5
v_call: TRBV3-1/TRBV3-2
cdr3_length: 14
cdr3_nt: TGTGCCAGCAGCCGGACAGGGGAGGATCAGCCCCAGCATTTT
cdr3_aa: CASSRTGEDQPQHF

clone_size: NA
d_call: TRBD1
j_call: TRBJ1-2
v_call: TRBV7-9
cdr3_length: 12
cdr3_nt: TGTGCCAGCAGTTACACAGGGGGCGGCTACACCTTC
cdr3_aa: CASSYTGGGYTF

clone_size: NA
d_call: NA
j_call: TRBJ1-5
v_call: TRBV25-1
cdr3_length: 14
cdr3_nt: TGTGCCAGCAGTGAGGGGTCAGGGGATCAGCCCCAGCATTTT
cdr3_aa: CASSEGSGDQPQHF

clone_size: NA
d_call: NA
j_call: TRBJ1-2
v_call: TRBV7-9
cdr3_length: 14
cdr3_nt: TGTGCCAGCAGCTTGACGGGCGGGAACTATGGCTACACCTTC
cdr3_aa: CASSLTGGNYGYTF

clone_size: NA
d_call: TRBD2
j_call: TRBJ2-1
v_call: TRBV7-6
cdr3_length: 15
cdr3_nt: TGTGCCAGCAGCCGTAGCGGGACTAGCGGCGATGAGCAGTTCTTC
cdr3_aa: CASSRSGTSGDEQFF

clone_size: NA
d_call: NA
j_call: TRBJ2-2
v_call: TRBV6-2/TRBV6-3
cdr3_length: 16
cdr3_nt: TGTGCCAGCAGTTCTCGTCCTACGCAAAACACCGGGGAGCTGTTTTTT
cdr3_aa: CASSSRPTQNTGELFF

clone_size: once
d_call: TRBD2
j_call: TRBJ2-1
v_call: TRBV4-2
cdr3_length: 16
cdr3_nt: TGTGCCAGCAGCCAAGTAATTGCTAGCGGGGGCAATGAGCAGTTCTTC
cdr3_aa: CASSQVIASGGNEQFF

clone_size: NA
d_call: NA
j_call: TRBJ2-3
v_call: TRBV28
cdr3_length: 15
cdr3_nt: TGTGCCAGCAGTGCCCCGGACAGACCGTGGAATACGCAGTATTTT
cdr3_aa: CASSAPDRPWNTQYF

clone_size: NA
d_call: NA
j_call: TRBJ2-5
v_call: TRBV15
cdr3_length: 17
cdr3_nt: TGTGCCACTACCGCCCGCGGGTCACCTTCGTACCAAGAGACCCAGTACTTC
cdr3_aa: CATTARGSPSYQETQYF

clone_size: few
d_call: TRBD2
j_call: TRBJ2-1
v_call: TRBV25-1
cdr3_length: 14
cdr3_nt: TGTGCCAGCAGTGAATGGGGGACTAGCGATGAGCAGTTCTTC
cdr3_aa: CASSEWGTSDEQFF

clone_size: NA
d_call: NA
j_call: TRBJ1-6
v_call: TRBV7-9
cdr3_length: 14
cdr3_nt: TGTGCCAGCAGCGTGACATACCAAGGATCACCCCTCCACTTT
cdr3_aa: CASSVTYQGSPLHF